The sequence of this T cell receptor (beta chain) was determined in a study of blood T cell repertoires in COVID-19. Per the study methods: Nucleated cell counts were estimated from reference gene primer amplification. Profiled with immunoSEQ multiplex PCR; TCRdb holds only in-frame clones, not every one. V, J and clone size derive from that table, while D and trimming were established from the DNA sequence. Counted here are around 56,000 clones, over 75% occurring once; the ten biggest clones make up approximately 15%. Germline V gene lookup returns CDR1 SNHLY and CDR2 FYNNEI. The CDR3 totals 15 residues. The V end lost 1 base, the J end lost 5 bases, and 11 bases lay between the germline ends.

The chain recombines TRBV2 with TRBJ1-4; D might be TRBD1 (5 bases). This receptor was obtained from a man older than 75 with acute or convalescent COVID-19. The source material was peripheral blood. For the CDR3, the DNA is TGTGCCAGCAGTGAAGGACAGCTCAGAAATGAAAAACTGTTTTTT. It yields the protein CASSEGQLRNEKLFF.